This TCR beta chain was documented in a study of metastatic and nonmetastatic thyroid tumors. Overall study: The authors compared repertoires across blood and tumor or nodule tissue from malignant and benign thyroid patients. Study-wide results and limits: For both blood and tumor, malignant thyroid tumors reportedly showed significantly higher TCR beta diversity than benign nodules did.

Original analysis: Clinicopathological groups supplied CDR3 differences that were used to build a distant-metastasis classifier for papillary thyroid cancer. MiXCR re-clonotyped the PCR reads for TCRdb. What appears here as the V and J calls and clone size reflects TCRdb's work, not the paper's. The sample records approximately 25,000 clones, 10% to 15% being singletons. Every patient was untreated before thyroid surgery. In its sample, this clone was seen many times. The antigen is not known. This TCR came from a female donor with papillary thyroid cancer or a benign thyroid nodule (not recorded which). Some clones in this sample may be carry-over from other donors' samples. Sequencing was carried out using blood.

This CDR3 is CASSYSRGYSLPEAFF. CDR3 DNA: TGTGCCAGCAGTTACTCGCGGGGGTACAGTTTACCTGAAGCTTTCTTT. The chain employs TRBV6-5 and TRBJ1-1; D possibly corresponds to TRBD1 (5 bases). Germline CDR1 and CDR2: MNHEY and SVGAGI. The CDR3 contains 16 residues. V was clipped by 0 bases and J by 6 bases, with 17 bases between them.